This T cell receptor beta chain was identified during a study of cytomegalovirus exposure and HLA in healthy donors. While the first cohort had 500 to 700 subjects, the donors belonged to the separate validation cohort of about 130 subjects. TCRdb keeps only in-frame clones here, not all; method: immunoSEQ multiplex PCR. The table has about 180,000 clones, approximately 90% seen once. The study's findings and limits: Many donors shared some public TCRs, even though most TCR sequences were rare. Reports credit the classifier with highly specific, highly sensitive diagnosis of cytomegalovirus status.

With regard to this clone: Its specificity is not known.

CDR1 and CDR2 (germline): SGHDT, YYEEEE. The V end lost 2 bases, the J end lost 2 bases, and 10 bases lay between the germline ends. CDR3 size: 15 residues. Specimen: PBMCs. This rearrangement joins TRBV5-6 to TRBJ2-2; possibly TRBD1 for D (5 bases). The TCR originated in a woman aged 25 to 39 in good health and CMV-seronegative. The CDR3 DNA follows: TGTGCCAGCAGCTTCGAAGGGGCTAACACCGGGGAGCTGTTTTTT. Amino acid sequence: CASSFEGANTGELFF.